This T cell receptor (beta chain) comes out of a study of T cell clusters in autoimmune cytopenias. As to this clonotype: What it recognizes is unknown.

One tube held mixed TRB-A and TRB-B primer pools for touch-down PCR. Using the multiplex PCR reads, TCRdb records one entry per CDR3 protein without DNA. The sample table sets out about 8,100 distinct CDR3 sequences. Study-level points and caveats: The cluster-lack signature was not seen for secondary cytopenia versus chronic lymphocytic leukemia.

TRB was amplified from about 260 ng of peripheral blood genomic DNA per sample. The CDR3 contains 16 residues. Germline CDR1 is MNHEY and CDR2 is SMNVEV (reference sequence). V gene TRBV27 combines with J gene TRBJ2-7; TCRdb selects TRBD2, and the lack of DNA leaves this call unchecked. The sequence was collected from a human donor with an autoimmune cytopenia or autoimmune hepatitis (not recorded which). Input material: peripheral blood. CDR3 sequence: CASSLWASGGASEQYF.